The T cell receptor (beta chain) described here comes from a study of shared clonotypes between healthy human individuals. Findings and caveats of the study: Apart from blood, nothing was sampled; tissue repertoires likely differ.

In regard to this clone: Its antigen is not known.

The authors distributed each subset's genomic DNA evenly over several immunoSEQ plates. The data were produced by immunoSEQ multiplex PCR, yet TCRdb's version contains in-frame clones alone and is incomplete. The sample lists roughly 600,000 clones, roughly 98% occurring once. Positively selected for CCR7, the CD45RO-negative cells used as naive CD8 cells excluded terminally differentiated effector memory CD45RA+ cells. CDR1 and CDR2 from the germline V gene are SGDLS and YYNGEE. The CDR3 has 16 amino acids. Trimming stripped 6 bases from V and 0 bases from J, with 17 bases between. The sequenced sample consisted of naive CD8+ T cells sorted from blood. This clonotype was sampled from a man younger than 40 in good health. The chain carries TRBV9 and TRBJ2-3; the D gene is possibly TRBD2 (7 bases). CDR3 bases: TGTGCCAGCACTCCCGAGGGGGGGTCTAGCACAGATACGCAGTATTTT. Amino acids: CASTPEGGSSTDTQYF.